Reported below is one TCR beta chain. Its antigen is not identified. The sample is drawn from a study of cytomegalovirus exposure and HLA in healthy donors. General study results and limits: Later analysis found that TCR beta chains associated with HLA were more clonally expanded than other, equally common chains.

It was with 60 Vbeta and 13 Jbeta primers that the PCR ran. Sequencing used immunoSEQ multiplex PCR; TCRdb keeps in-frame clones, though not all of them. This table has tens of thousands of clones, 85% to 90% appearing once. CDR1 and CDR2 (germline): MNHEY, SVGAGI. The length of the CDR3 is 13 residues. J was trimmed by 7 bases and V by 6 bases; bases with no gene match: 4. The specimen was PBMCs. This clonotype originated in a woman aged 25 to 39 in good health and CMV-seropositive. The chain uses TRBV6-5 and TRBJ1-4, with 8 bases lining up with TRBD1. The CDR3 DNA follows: TGTGCCAGCAGGGGCGACAGGGGTGAAAAACTGTTTTTT. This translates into CASRGDRGEKLFF.